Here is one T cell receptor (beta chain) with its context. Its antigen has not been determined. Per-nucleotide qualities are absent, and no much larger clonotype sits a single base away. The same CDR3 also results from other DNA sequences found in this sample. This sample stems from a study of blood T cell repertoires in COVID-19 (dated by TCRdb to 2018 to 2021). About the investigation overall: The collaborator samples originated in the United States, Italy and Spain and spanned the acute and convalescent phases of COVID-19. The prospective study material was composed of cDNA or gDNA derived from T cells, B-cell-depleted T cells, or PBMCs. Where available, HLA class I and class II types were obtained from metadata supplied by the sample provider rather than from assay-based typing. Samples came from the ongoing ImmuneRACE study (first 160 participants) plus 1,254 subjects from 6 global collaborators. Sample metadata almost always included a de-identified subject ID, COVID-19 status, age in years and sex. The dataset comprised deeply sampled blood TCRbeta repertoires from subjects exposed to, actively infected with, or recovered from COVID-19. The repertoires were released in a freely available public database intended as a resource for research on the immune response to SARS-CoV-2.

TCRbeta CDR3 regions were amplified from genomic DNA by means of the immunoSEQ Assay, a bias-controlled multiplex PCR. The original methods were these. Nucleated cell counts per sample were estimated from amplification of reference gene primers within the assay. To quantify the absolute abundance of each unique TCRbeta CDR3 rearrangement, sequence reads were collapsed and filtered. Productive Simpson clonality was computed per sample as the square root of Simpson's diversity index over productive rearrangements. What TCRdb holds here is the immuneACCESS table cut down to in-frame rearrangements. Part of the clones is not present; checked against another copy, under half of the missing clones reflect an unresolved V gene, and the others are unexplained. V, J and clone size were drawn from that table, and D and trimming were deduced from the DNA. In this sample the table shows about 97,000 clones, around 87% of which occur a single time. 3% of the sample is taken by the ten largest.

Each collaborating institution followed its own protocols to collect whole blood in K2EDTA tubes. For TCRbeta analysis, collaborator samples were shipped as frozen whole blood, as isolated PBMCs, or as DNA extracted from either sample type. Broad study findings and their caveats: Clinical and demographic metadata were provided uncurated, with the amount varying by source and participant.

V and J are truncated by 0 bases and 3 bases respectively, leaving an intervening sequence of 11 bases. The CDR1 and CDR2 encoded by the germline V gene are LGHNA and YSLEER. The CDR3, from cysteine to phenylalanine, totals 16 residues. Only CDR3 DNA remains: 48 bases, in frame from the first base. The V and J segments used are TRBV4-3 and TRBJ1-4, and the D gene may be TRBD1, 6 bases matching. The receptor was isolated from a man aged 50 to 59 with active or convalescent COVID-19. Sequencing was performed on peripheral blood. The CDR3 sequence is CASSQDPPGANEKLFF. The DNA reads TGCGCCAGCAGCCAAGATCCGCCAGGGGCTAATGAAAAACTGTTTTTT.